This T cell receptor (beta chain) was captured by sequencing in a study of early T cells in non-severe SARS-CoV-2 infection. Study-wide background: With bulk RNA from unsorted whole blood as input, sequencing yielded unpaired chains.

MiXCR, run by TCRdb on the 5' RACE reads, gives a single entry per CDR3 protein. The top ten clones hold approximately 35% of a sample with 27,000 or so distinct CDR3 sequences, 6.6% of them seen once. General study results and limits: Reliance on VDJdb matching favored anti-spike CD8 responses; private and CD4 specificities were missed.

This clonotype was recorded at least ten times. Its antigen is currently unknown. V gave up 9 bases and J gave up 2 bases, with 12 bases separating them. The germline CDR1 and CDR2 sequences are SEHNR and FQNEAQ (reference sequence). The CDR3 is 13 residues long. The sequenced sample was whole blood. This chain joins TRBV7-9 and TRBJ2-3, with unresolved D. The origin of this receptor is an adult who was a healthcare worker with PCR-confirmed SARS-CoV-2 infection or an uninfected control (not recorded which). The CDR3 region is CASRAGPTDTQYF. Written as DNA, the CDR3 is TGTGCCAGTAGGGCAGGACCCACAGATACGCAGTATTTT.